The sample holds many counts of the clone carrying this TCR beta chain. This entry belongs to a study of metastatic and nonmetastatic thyroid tumors. About the research overall: Repertoires of blood and of tissue (tumor or nodule) from malignant and benign thyroid patients were compared.

In the original processing: Variation in CDR3 across clinicopathological groups served as the basis for constructing a distant-metastasis classifier in papillary thyroid cancer. TCRdb reanalyzed the PCR reads via MiXCR. These V and J calls rely on TCRdb rather than the paper's analysis. The sample lists about 32,000 clones; roughly 7.1% were seen once. Per germline, CDR1 MNHNS and CDR2 SASEGT. The V and J ends lost 6 bases and 0 bases respectively, with 15 bases between them. This CDR3 is built from 17 residues. All patients were treatment-naive before thyroid surgery. The TCR comes from a female donor with papillary thyroid cancer or a benign thyroid nodule (not recorded which). Some clones in this sample may be carry-over from other donors' samples. The rearrangement joins TRBV6-1 to TRBJ2-6; the D gene is possibly TRBD1 (6 bases). The sequenced sample was blood. CDR3 sequence (DNA): TGTGCCAGCAGCCGATCGACAGGTAGCTCTGGGGCCAACGTCCTGACTTTC. Translated: CASSRSTGSSGANVLTF.